What follows are 4 T cell receptor beta chains derived from one specimen sequenced in a study of Graves' ophthalmopathy and Graves' hyperthyroidism. Amplification of the TCR beta CDR3 regions used RNA transcripts (as template). Second-round multiplex PCR came after first-round RT-PCR with HTBI primers. From the multiplex PCR reads, TCRdb called clonotypes with MiXCR, one entry per CDR3 protein. The table includes about 14,000 distinct CDR3 sequences, approximately 53% detected once. What was sequenced was peripheral blood. The receptors stem from a woman aged 25 to 45 with Graves' ophthalmopathy.

This clonotype is categorized as medium-sized. The rearrangement joins TRBV24-1 to TRBJ2-3; weak D call: TRBD1 (6 bases). Germline V gene lookup returns CDR1 KGHDR and CDR2 SFDVKD. The CDR3 runs to 17 residues. The V gene lost 4 bases and the J gene lost 0 bases, with 16 bases spanning the gap. Here the CDR3 reads CATSDSTGFLSTDTQYF. The DNA of the CDR3 is TGTGCCACCAGTGACTCCACAGGGTTCTTAAGCACAGATACGCAGTATTTT.

V is TRBV2 and J is TRBJ1-1; 7 bases match TRBD1. V lost 2 bases, J lost 4 bases, and 4 bases stayed unmatched. The CDR3 contains 14 residues. Germline CDR1 is SNHLY and CDR2 is FYNNEI. The CDR3 spells CASSEQGVRTEAFF. The DNA of the CDR3 is TGTGCCAGCAGTGAACAGGGGGTGCGCACTGAAGCTTTCTTT. Looking up the rest from reference TRBV2 and TRBJ1-1 gives the full variable domain: EPEVTQTPSHQVTQMGQEVILRCVPISNHLYFYWYRQILGQKVEFLVSFYNNEISEKSEIFDDQFSVERPDGSNFTLKIRSTKLEDSAMYFCASSEQGVRTEAFFGQGTRLTVV.

This clonotype was counted ten times or more. V and J are TRBV10-3 and TRBJ2-2, with TRBD2 matching 8 bases. CDR3 length equals 15 residues. V lost 6 bases to trimming and J lost 3 bases; unmatched junction nucleotides: 6. Germline CDR1 and CDR2: ENHRY and SYGVKD. The CDR3, as DNA: TGTGCCATCAGGGATACTAGCGGTTACACCGGGGAGCTGTTTTTT. Its protein product is CAIRDTSGYTGELFF.

In its sample, this clonotype is medium-sized. The chain joins TRBV20-1 to TRBJ2-1; D is perhaps TRBD2 (6 bases). With 0 bases removed from V and 5 bases from J, the gap between germline ends came to 11 bases. The CDR3 length is 14 residues. From germline, CDR1 is DFQATT and CDR2 SNEGSKA (reference sequence). CDR3 region: CSARDGDLDNEQFF. The CDR3 nucleotides are TGCAGTGCTAGAGATGGGGACTTGGACAATGAGCAGTTCTTC.